The 15 T cell receptor beta chains given below trace back to one sample, sequenced in a study of neurological immune-mediated disorders. One entry per CDR3 protein results from TCRdb running MiXCR on the 5' RACE reads. The sample holds about 80,000 distinct CDR3 sequences; less than 5.5% are singletons and the top ten take roughly 2.4%. Sequenced material: PBMCs. These receptors all stem from a woman younger than 45 with multiple sclerosis.

This clonotype has at least ten counts. The chain employs TRBV30 and TRBJ1-6, with unresolved D. Trimming took 1 base from V and 5 from J, leaving 12 bases between them. Germline V CDR1 and CDR2: GTSNPN, SVGIG (reference sequence). The CDR3 covers 15 residues. CDR3 sequence: CAWSGWTGNNSPLHF. Written as DNA, the CDR3 is TGTGCCTGGAGTGGATGGACTGGGAATAATTCACCCCTCCACTTT.

The chain employs TRBV20-1 and TRBJ1-1; 8 nucleotides line up with TRBD1. After removal of 0 bases from V and 8 bases from J, the junction contained 5 bases not matched to a gene. Germline V gene lookup returns CDR1 DFQATT and CDR2 SNEGSKA (reference sequence). The CDR3 loop spans 13 amino acids. CDR3 loop: CSARDPGGNEAFF. The CDR3 DNA follows: TGCAGTGCTAGAGATCCAGGGGGCAACGAAGCTTTCTTT.

This clonotype came up many times. This chain joins TRBV6-2 or TRBV6-3 and TRBJ2-7, with D perhaps matching TRBD1 (7 bases). The CDR3 spans 16 residues. The V and J ends lost 5 bases and 4 bases respectively, with 21 bases between them. Germline loops: CDR1 MNHEY, CDR2 SVGEGT. CDR3 amino acids: CASSLPPGGQLYEQYF. The CDR3 DNA sequence: TGTGCCAGCAGTCTACCCCCAGGGGGGCAGTTATACGAGCAGTACTTC.

This clonotype was seen many times. This chain uses TRBV5-1 with TRBJ2-6; D gene unclear. The CDR3 length is 14 residues. Germline CDR1 reads SGHRS; CDR2 reads YFSETQ. V lost 0 bases to trimming and J lost 2 bases, with 3 bases between them. The CDR3 loop is CASSLAAGANVLTF. Written as DNA, the CDR3 is TGCGCCAGCAGCTTGGCGGCTGGGGCCAACGTCCTGACTTTC.

This clonotype has just a few counts. The V gene is TRBV14, the J gene TRBJ1-2; D is perhaps TRBD1 (5 bases). The ends were cut back, 0 bases at V and 0 bases at J, with 17 bases in the middle. CDR1 SGHDN and CDR2 FVKESK come from the germline V gene. The CDR3 runs to 18 residues. CDR3: CASSQDGGGRPTNYGYTF. CDR3 bases: TGTGCCAGCAGCCAAGATGGGGGGGGGAGACCCACTAACTATGGCTACACCTTC.

As concerns this clonotype: Being one base from a much bigger clone, this may be a read error. The rearrangement links TRBV20-1 to TRBJ2-1, with 9 bases aligning to TRBD2. CDR3 length equals 14 residues. The germline CDR1 and CDR2 sequences are DFQATT and SNEGSKA (reference sequence). The CDR3: CCVRGLAGSNEQFF. The CDR3 DNA reads TGCTGTGTGAGAGGCCTAGCGGGAAGCAATGAGCAGTTCTTC.

This clonotype has a count of ten or more. The J gene is TRBJ1-6, the V gene TRBV12-3 or TRBV12-4, with D uncertain. The CDR3 totals 17 residues. Trimming removed 2 bases from V and 8 bases from J, with 19 bases in between. The CDR3 loop reads CASSLNARLQSDSPLHF. The CDR3 DNA reads as TGTGCCAGCAGTTTAAATGCGCGGCTCCAGAGCGATTCACCCCTCCACTTT.

This clonotype was observed at least ten times. The chain combines TRBV14 with TRBJ2-7; no reliable D call. Germline values: CDR1 SGHDN, CDR2 FVKESK. This CDR3 has 14 residues. V lost 1 base, J lost 0 bases, and 7 bases lay in between. The CDR3 is CASSQGGLSYEQYF. CDR3 nucleotides: TGTGCCAGCAGCCAAGGCGGCCTCTCCTACGAGCAGTACTTC.

This clonotype came up many times. The rearrangement joins TRBV7-6 to TRBJ2-1, with 7 nucleotides matching TRBD2. The germline CDR1 and CDR2 sequences are SGHVS and FNYEAQ. This CDR3 has 15 amino acids. With V trimmed by 2 bases and J by 5 bases, 6 bases remained unmatched. CDR3 nucleotide sequence: TGTGCCAGCAGCTTATCCGCGGGAGTCGACAATGAGCAGTTCTTC. Translating it yields CASSLSAGVDNEQFF. Based on the CDR3 plus reference TRBV7-6 and TRBJ2-1, the full variable domain is GAGVSQSPRYKVTKRGQDVALRCDPISGHVSLYWYRQALGQGPEFLTYFNYEAQQDKSGLPNDRFSAERPEGSISTLTIQRTEQRDSAMYRCASSLSAGVDNEQFFGPGTRLTVL.

At least ten counts were recorded for this clonotype. V usage is TRBV20-1 and J usage is TRBJ2-2; D ambiguous. The CDR3 is 12 residues long. The ends were cut back, 5 bases at V and 2 bases at J, with 6 bases in the middle. Germline CDR1 DFQATT, CDR2 SNEGSKA (reference sequence). CDR3 sequence reads: CSAGSNTGELFF. For the CDR3, the DNA is TGCAGTGCTGGGTCTAACACCGGGGAGCTGTTTTTT.

This clonotype was picked up many times. V is TRBV20-1 and J is TRBJ2-3; possible D gene TRBD1, 5 bases. In germline, CDR1 is DFQATT, CDR2 SNEGSKA (reference sequence). Trimming left V 2 bases short and J 3 bases short, with 15 bases between. This CDR3 region has 15 residues. This CDR3 is CSARTYRSWTDTQYF. The DNA for the CDR3 is TGCAGTGCTAGAACCTACAGGAGCTGGACAGATACGCAGTATTTT.

At least ten counts were recorded for this clonotype. V and J are TRBV2 and TRBJ2-1, with 7 bases lining up with TRBD2. With V trimmed by 9 bases and J by 0 bases, 5 bases remained unmatched. This CDR3 region has 14 residues. The V gene's germline CDR1 is SNHLY and CDR2 FYNNEI. The CDR3 DNA reads TGTGCCAGTCGACTAGCCAGCTCCTACAATGAGCAGTTCTTC. It encodes CASRLASSYNEQFF.

This clonotype was counted at least ten times. V is TRBV20-1 and J is TRBJ2-7; 8 nucleotides match TRBD1. Germline V gene data show CDR1 as DFQATT and CDR2 as SNEGSKA (reference sequence). This CDR3 has 13 amino acids. After removal of 3 bases from V and 5 bases from J, the junction contained 6 bases not matched to a gene. CDR3 DNA sequence: TGCAGTGCTAGTCAGGGGGCGCGGGACGAGCAGTACTTC. Its protein product is CSASQGARDEQYF.

The chain carries TRBV6-1 and TRBJ1-2; D ambiguous. CDR1 is MNHNS, CDR2 SASEGT, per germline. V lost 2 bases and J 6 bases, leaving 7 bases between the germline ends. The CDR3 consists of 12 residues. In DNA, the CDR3 is TGTGCCAGCAGTGAATATATAGATGGCTACACCTTC. As protein: CASSEYIDGYTF.

Ten or more counts support this clonotype. CDR3 loop: CASSSRGSLNYGYTF. The CDR3 DNA follows: TGTGCCAGCAGTTCCCGAGGCAGTCTAAACTATGGCTACACCTTC. The rearrangement uses TRBV12-3 or TRBV12-4 and TRBJ1-2; D call uncertain. CDR3 length: 15 amino acids. V was trimmed by 4 bases and J by 2 bases, leaving 14 bases between them.